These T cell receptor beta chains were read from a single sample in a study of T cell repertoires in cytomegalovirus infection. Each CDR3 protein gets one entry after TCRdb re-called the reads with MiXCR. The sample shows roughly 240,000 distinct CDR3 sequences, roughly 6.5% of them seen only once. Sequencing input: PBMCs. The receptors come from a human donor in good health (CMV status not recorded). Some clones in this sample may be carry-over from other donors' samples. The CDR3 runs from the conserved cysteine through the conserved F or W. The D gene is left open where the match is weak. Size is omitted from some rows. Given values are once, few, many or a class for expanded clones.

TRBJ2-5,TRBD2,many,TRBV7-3,TGTGCCAGCAGCCCGGGACTAAAAGAGACCCAGTACTTC,CASSPGLKETQYF
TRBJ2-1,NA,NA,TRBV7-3,TGTGCCAGCAGCCATTCTGCGGGGGCGAGAAATGAGCAGTTCTTC,CASSHSAGARNEQFF
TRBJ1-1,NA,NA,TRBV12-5,TGTGCTAGTGGTCCCGACAGGAACACTGAAGCTTTCTTT,CASGPDRNTEAFF
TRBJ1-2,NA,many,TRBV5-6,TGTGCCAGCAGCTTGTCTCCAGCTCTCCGTCTTTATGGCTACACCTTC,CASSLSPALRLYGYTF
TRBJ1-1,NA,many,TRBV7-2,TGTGCCAGCAGCTTAGCAGGCTCTGAGACTGAAGCTTTCTTT,CASSLAGSETEAFF
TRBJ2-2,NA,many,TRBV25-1,TGTGCCAGCATTGGGAACACCGGGGAGCTGTTTTTT,CASIGNTGELFF
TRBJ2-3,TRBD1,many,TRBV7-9,TGTGCCAGCAGCATGGACAGGGTTTCAGATACGCAGTATTTT,CASSMDRVSDTQYF
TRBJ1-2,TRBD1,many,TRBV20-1,TGCAGTGCTAGACCGGACAGGGTATTTAGAAGCTATGGCTACACCTTC,CSARPDRVFRSYGYTF
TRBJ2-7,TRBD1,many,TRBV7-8,TGTGCCAGCAGCATTCACAGGGGGCCCTCTTCCTACGAGCAGTACTTC,CASSIHRGPSSYEQYF
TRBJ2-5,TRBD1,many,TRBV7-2,TGTGCCAGCAGCTTAGTCGCGGACAGGGGGCGGCAAGAGACCCAGTACTTC,CASSLVADRGRQETQYF
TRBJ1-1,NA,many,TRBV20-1,TGCAGTGCTAGCGAAAGGGGGGGCTCCACTGAAGCTTTCTTT,CSASERGGSTEAFF
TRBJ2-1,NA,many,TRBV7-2,TGTGCCAGCAGCCAGGTGGGGGGTTCCTACAATGAGCAGTTCTTC,CASSQVGGSYNEQFF
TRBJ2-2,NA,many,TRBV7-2,TGTGCCAGCAGCTTAGCGGCGGGGCCCGGGGAGCTGTTTTTT,CASSLAAGPGELFF
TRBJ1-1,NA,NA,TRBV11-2,TGTGCCAGCAGCTTAGAACGCCACACTGAAGCTTTCTTT,CASSLERHTEAFF
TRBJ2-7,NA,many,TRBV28,TGTGCCAGCAGTTCCCCAGGAACAGCATTCTCCTACGAGCAGTACTTC,CASSSPGTAFSYEQYF
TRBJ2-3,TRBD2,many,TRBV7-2,TGTGCCAGCAGTTTCCGACTAGCGGCCCCCCTCGTACACACAGATACGCAGTATTTT,CASSFRLAAPLVHTDTQYF
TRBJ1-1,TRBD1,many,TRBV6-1,TGTGCCAGCAGCTCAGGGGGAAACACTGAAGCTTTCTTT,CASSSGGNTEAFF
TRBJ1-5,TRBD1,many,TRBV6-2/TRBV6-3,TGTGCCAGCAGTCAGAGACAGGGGAGGCGGGATCAGCCCCAGCATTTT,CASSQRQGRRDQPQHF
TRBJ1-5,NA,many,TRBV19,TGTGCCAGTATAATTTTACGACAGAAAAATTATAGCAATCAGCCCCAGCATTTT,CASIILRQKNYSNQPQHF
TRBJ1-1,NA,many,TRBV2,TGTGCCAGCACAGAAACTGAAGCTTTCTTT,CASTETEAFF
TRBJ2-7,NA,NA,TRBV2,TGTGCCAGCAGTGACCCCACGGACGGCTCCTACGAGCAGTACTTC,CASSDPTDGSYEQYF
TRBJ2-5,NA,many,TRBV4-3,TGCGCCAGCAGCCCAGGGCATAACCCAACCTGGGGAGAGACCCAGTACTTC,CASSPGHNPTWGETQYF